The rows below give T cell receptor beta chains drawn from one sample of a study of cytomegalovirus exposure and HLA in healthy donors. The repertoire was sequenced with immunoSEQ multiplex PCR; TCRdb's copy has only in-frame clones and lacks some. This sample yields about 100,000 clones, of which roughly four fifths are seen a single time; 13% to 15% belongs to the top ten. Sample: PBMCs. The receptor set was obtained from a male donor in good health and CMV-seropositive. CDR3s include the opening cysteine and the closing phenylalanine or tryptophan. Fields, in order: clone size, J gene, V gene, D gene, CDR3 DNA, CDR3 protein. D genes are given only for firm matches. For some rows the clone size is stated as once, few or many, or as a class when expanded; others skip it.

. TRBJ2-3 TRBV18 TRBD2 TGTGCCAGCTCACCACCCAGCGGGGGCACAGATACGCAGTATTTT CASSPPSGGTDTQYF
. TRBJ1-2 TRBV19 TRBD1 TGTGCCAGTAGTATGGACAGGGATTATGGCTACACCTTC CASSMDRDYGYTF
. TRBJ2-7 TRBV19 TRBD1 TGTGCCAGTACCCCGACAGGGGGAATCTACGAGCAGTACTTC CASTPTGGIYEQYF
few TRBJ2-7 TRBV6-1 . TGTGCCAGCAGTGAACATCGCGTGCTCTTC CASSEHRVLF
once TRBJ2-1 TRBV19 TRBD1 TGTGCCAGTAGCCCGGACAGGGCTACCAACAATGAGCAGTTCTTC CASSPDRATNNEQFF
. TRBJ2-2 TRBV2 TRBD2 TGTGCCAGCAGTGAAACGACTAGCGCGAACACCGGGGAGCTGTTTTTT CASSETTSANTGELFF
. TRBJ2-1 TRBV5-4 . TGTGCCAGCAGGGGGGGGGCAGGGGATTCGACCTACAATGAGCAGTTCTTC CASRGGAGDSTYNEQFF
. TRBJ2-7 TRBV2 . TGTGCCAGCAGCGTGAGCAGGGTATACGAGCAGTACTTC CASSVSRVYEQYF
. TRBJ2-1 TRBV9 . TGTGCCAGCAGCGTAGGAGGTGAGCAGTTCTTC CASSVGGEQFF
. TRBJ1-5 TRBV30 . TGTGCCTGGAGTGCTTATCAGGGGACGCCCCAGCATTTT CAWSAYQGTPQHF
once TRBJ2-3 TRBV30 TRBD1 TGTGCCTGGAGGCCGGGACAGGGGGTCCCAGATACGCAGTATTTT CAWRPGQGVPDTQYF
. TRBJ1-1 TRBV28 . TGTGCCAGCAGATACCTGCCAGGGGCCTTCGAGCAAGCTTTCTTT CASRYLPGAFEQAFF
once TRBJ2-3 TRBV7-7 . TGTGCCAGCAGCCCGAACAGGCAGGGTACGCAGTATTTT CASSPNRQGTQYF
. TRBJ2-1 TRBV19 TRBD1 TGTGCCAGTGCCCCCGGGACAGGGTTTGAGCAGTTCTTC CASAPGTGFEQFF
. TRBJ2-1 TRBV27 TRBD2 TGTGCCAGCAGTTTCTTAGCGGGGGAGCAGTTCTTC CASSFLAGEQFF
few TRBJ2-3 TRBV5-6 TRBD2 TGTGCCAGCAGCTCAAGCGGGGGGACCCCCGGAGATACGCAGTATTTT CASSSSGGTPGDTQYF